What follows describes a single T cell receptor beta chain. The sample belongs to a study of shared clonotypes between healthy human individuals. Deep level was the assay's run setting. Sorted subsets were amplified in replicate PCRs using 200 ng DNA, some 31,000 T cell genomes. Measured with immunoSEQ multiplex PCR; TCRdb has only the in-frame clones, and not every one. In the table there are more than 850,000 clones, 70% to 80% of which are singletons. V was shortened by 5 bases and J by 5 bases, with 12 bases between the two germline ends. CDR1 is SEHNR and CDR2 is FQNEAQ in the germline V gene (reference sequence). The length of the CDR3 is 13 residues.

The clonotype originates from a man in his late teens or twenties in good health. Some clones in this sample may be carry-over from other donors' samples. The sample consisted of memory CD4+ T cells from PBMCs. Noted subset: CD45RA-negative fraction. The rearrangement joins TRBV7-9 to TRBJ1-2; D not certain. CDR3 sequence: CASSVREVYGYTF. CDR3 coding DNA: TGTGCCAGCAGCGTCCGGGAAGTTTATGGCTACACCTTC.